The 28 T cell receptor beta chains below come from one sample, sequenced in a study of cytomegalovirus exposure and HLA in healthy donors. PCR employed 60 Vbeta and 13 Jbeta primers. Generated by immunoSEQ multiplex PCR, the TCRdb table keeps only in-frame clones and is missing some. The sample shows about 170,000 clones, about 79% of them seen only once. Sequenced sample: PBMCs. The receptors were sampled from a female donor in good health and CMV-seronegative.

The J gene is TRBJ2-7, the V gene TRBV5-1, with a weak D call TRBD1 (6 bases). In germline, CDR1 is SGHRS, CDR2 YFSETQ. Between the trimmed V and J ends, which lost 4 bases and 2 bases, there was a span of 13 bases. The CDR3 is made up of 14 amino acids. The CDR3 DNA reads TGCGCCAGCAGCAAAAGGGGGACAACCTACGAGCAGTACTTC. This translates into CASSKRGTTYEQYF.

Written as DNA, the CDR3 is TGTGCCAGTAGTATAGCCGTCGGGAGACGCACAGATACGCAGTATTTT. Translating it yields CASSIAVGRRTDTQYF. The rearrangement joins TRBV19 to TRBJ2-3; a possible D gene is TRBD2 (6 bases). In germline, CDR1 is LNHDA, CDR2 SQIVND (reference sequence). The CDR3 totals 16 residues. The V gene lost 1 base and the J gene lost 1 base, with 12 bases spanning the gap.

The chain links TRBV7-3 to TRBJ2-3, with D unclear. CDR3 length: 12 amino acids. From germline, CDR1 is SGHTA and CDR2 FQGTGA. V lost 4 bases and J lost 6, with 8 bases in between. The CDR3 sequence: CASSSSPDTQYF. The CDR3 nucleotides read TGTGCCAGCAGCTCGTCCCCGGATACGCAGTATTTT.

CDR3 sequence reads: CATSRDRGGGYEQYF. The CDR3 nucleotides read TGTGCCACCAGCAGAGATAGGGGGGGCGGCTACGAGCAGTACTTC. This sequence joins TRBV15 and TRBJ2-7, with D perhaps TRBD2 (7 bases). V was shortened by 0 bases and J by 3 bases, with 12 bases between the two germline ends. Germline lookup yields CDR1 LNHNV and CDR2 YYDKDF (reference sequence). CDR3 length equals 15 residues.

The V call is TRBV28, the J call TRBJ2-7, with a tentative D call TRBD1 (7 bases). V was trimmed by 2 bases and J by 4 bases, leaving 12 bases between them. The CDR3 loop spans 14 amino acids. Germline CDR1 is MDHEN and CDR2 is SYDVKM. In DNA, the CDR3 is TGTGCCAGCAGTTTAAGGAGGGGGCATTACGAGCAGTACTTC. Translation gives CASSLRRGHYEQYF.

The V and J genes are TRBV29-1 and TRBJ1-4; tentatively, D is TRBD1 (6 bases). The ends were cut back, 4 bases at V and 8 bases at J, with 20 bases in the middle. This CDR3 contains 15 residues. Germline V gives CDR1 SQVTM, CDR2 ANQGSEA. For the CDR3, the DNA is TGCAGCGTTGTAGTTCTTGGGGGCGGTTACGAAAAACTGTTTTTT. Translating gives CSVVVLGGGYEKLFF. The entire variable domain, with the rest obtained from reference TRBV29-1 and TRBJ1-4, is as follows: SAVISQKPSRDICQRGTSLTIQCQVDSQVTMMFWYRQQPGQSLTLIATANQGSEATYESGFVIDKFPISRPNLTFSTLTVSNMSPEDSSIYLCSVVVLGGGYEKLFFGSGTQLSVL.

This clone was seen only a few times. CDR3 coding DNA: TGTGCCAGCTCACCACGGGAGGGGCCCCTTTTTGGCTACACCTTC. This sequence encodes CASSPREGPLFGYTF. V usage is TRBV18 and J usage is TRBJ1-2, with D tentatively TRBD1 (5 bases). Trimming left V 1 base short and J 7 bases short, with 16 bases between. Germline V gene lookup returns CDR1 KGHSH and CDR2 LQKENI. This CDR3 has 15 amino acids. Full variable domain (rest looked up from reference TRBV18 and TRBJ1-2): NAGVMQNPRHLVRRRGQEARLRCSPMKGHSHVYWYRQLPEEGLKFMVYLQKENIIDESGMPKERFSAEFPKEGPSILRIQQVVRGDSAAYFCASSPREGPLFGYTFGSGTRLTVV.

For this clone: The germline gene is not matched at one end of the junction; a read error may be the cause. This chain joins TRBV10-3 and TRBJ2-7, with TRBD1 matching over 7 bases. Germline CDR1 and CDR2: ENHRY and SYGVKD. CDR3 length: 18 amino acids. In DNA, the CDR3 is TGTGCCATCAGTGTAACGACCCTTGGGACAGTTTATTCCTACGGGCAGTACTTC. It codes for CAISVTTLGTVYSYGQYF.

This rearrangement joins TRBV4-2 to TRBJ2-2; the match to TRBD2 covers 8 bases. In germline, CDR1 is LGHNA, CDR2 YNFKEQ. This CDR3 is built from 15 residues. The J segment lost 3 bases and the V segment lost 2 bases, leaving 2 bases of the junction unmatched. DNA for the CDR3: TGTGCCAGCAGCCAAAGCGGGAGTGACACCGGGGAGCTGTTTTTT. Translation: CASSQSGSDTGELFF.

The DNA for the CDR3 is TGTGCCAGCACTATGGGGGGGGCCGCCGGGGCCAACGTCCTGACTTTC. Protein sequence: CASTMGGAAGANVLTF. This sequence joins TRBV5-8 and TRBJ2-6; a weak D match, TRBD2 (7 bases). Germline V gives CDR1 SGHTS, CDR2 YDEGEE. This CDR3 comprises 16 residues. Trimming stripped 6 bases from V and 4 bases from J, with 17 bases between.

This chain connects TRBV9 to TRBJ1-6; D uncertain. V was clipped by 3 bases and J by 0 bases, with 10 bases between them. CDR1 is SGDLS and CDR2 is YYNGEE in the germline V gene. There are 16 residues in the CDR3. The CDR3 protein is CASSADPSSYNSPLHF. CDR3 nucleotides: TGTGCCAGCAGCGCCGATCCCAGCTCCTATAATTCACCCCTCCACTTT.

The chain carries TRBV14 and TRBJ2-3, with D possibly being TRBD2 (6 bases). The CDR3 consists of 16 residues. V lost 4 bases and J 5 bases, leaving 19 bases between the germline ends. The germline V gene has CDR1 SGHDN and CDR2 FVKESK. The CDR3 DNA follows: TGTGCCAGCAGCCGGGACCTTTGGAGGGCGGGAGATACGCAGTATTTT. Translating gives CASSRDLWRAGDTQYF.

This chain uses TRBV6-6 with TRBJ1-4; 7 positions agree with TRBD1. The germline V gene encodes CDR1 MNHNY and CDR2 SVGAGI (reference sequence). V shed 6 bases, J shed 5 bases, and the junction held 12 bases outside the gene matches. The CDR3 spans 16 residues. The CDR3 here is CASRDPRTGGNEKLFF. CDR3 in DNA: TGTGCCAGCAGAGACCCTCGGACAGGAGGAAATGAAAAACTGTTTTTT.

This chain uses TRBV6-6 with TRBJ2-7; D possibly corresponds to TRBD1 (6 bases). This CDR3 region has 15 residues. In germline, CDR1 is MNHNY, CDR2 SVGAGI (reference sequence). Deletions cut 4 bases from V and 4 bases from J, with 17 bases between. Here the CDR3 DNA reads TGTGCCAGCAGTTCCCTGATGAAAGGGGGATACGAGCAGTACTTC. Translating it yields CASSSLMKGGYEQYF.

The chain has TRBV18 and TRBJ2-3; 7 nucleotides agree with TRBD2. The germline gives CDR1 KGHSH, CDR2 LQKENI. The CDR3 length is 16 residues. The J segment lost 4 bases and the V segment lost 1 base, leaving 8 bases of the junction unmatched. The CDR3 sequence: CASSPRSAGVPDTQYF. The CDR3 DNA reads TGTGCCAGCTCACCACGATCGGCGGGAGTTCCAGATACGCAGTATTTT.

This clone was seen a handful of times. J is TRBJ1-1 and V is TRBV7-3; the D gene is possibly TRBD1 (5 bases). This CDR3 comprises 15 residues. V lost 1 base, J lost 2 bases, and 11 bases lay in between. Germline V lookup: CDR1 SGHTA, CDR2 FQGTGA. The DNA for the CDR3 is TGTGCCAGCAGCTTAAACGGGGGGAGAAACACTGAAGCTTTCTTT. It codes for CASSLNGGRNTEAFF.

The chain has TRBV4-3 and TRBJ2-5; 7 bases agree with TRBD1. J gave up 2 bases and V 0 bases, and 0 bases lay outside the gene matches. CDR1 and CDR2 (germline): LGHNA, YSLEER. The CDR3 has 14 amino acids. The CDR3 reads CASSQDRGQETQYF. As DNA, the CDR3 is TGCGCCAGCAGCCAAGACAGGGGGCAAGAGACCCAGTACTTC.

The V call is TRBV30, the J call TRBJ2-7; TRBD2 matches 14 bases. The junction had 6 bases not matched to a gene; V was cut back by 5 bases and J by 6 bases. The CDR3 sequence is 14 residues long. CDR1 is GTSNPN, CDR2 SVGIG, per germline (reference sequence). The CDR3 reads CAWGGTSGSSEQYF. CDR3 coding DNA: TGTGCCTGGGGGGGGACTAGCGGGAGTAGCGAGCAGTACTTC.

CDR3 DNA: TGTGCCAGCAGCTATCAGGGGGCCGGTAATTCACCCCTCCACTTT. Translation: CASSYQGAGNSPLHF. V gene TRBV11-2 combines with J gene TRBJ1-6; 8 bases match TRBD1. The trim removed 4 bases at V and 6 bases at J, leaving 5 bases unmatched. Looked up from germline, CDR1 is SGHAT and CDR2 is FQNNGV. This CDR3 spans 15 amino acids.

In this sample, this clone turned up once. This chain connects TRBV25-1 to TRBJ2-2, with unresolved D. CDR1 is MGHDK and CDR2 is SYGVNS in the germline V gene. V was trimmed by 0 bases and J by 10 bases, leaving 3 bases between them. This CDR3 is built from 11 residues. CDR3 sequence reads: CASSEYSELFF. DNA of the CDR3: TGTGCCAGCAGTGAATACTCGGAGCTGTTTTTT. Supplemented by reference TRBV25-1 and TRBJ2-2, the full variable domain reads EADIYQTPRYLVIGTGKKITLECSQTMGHDKMYWYQQDPGMELHLIHYSYGVNSTEKGDLSSESTVSRIRTEHFPLTLESARPSHTSQYLCASSEYSELFFGEGSRLTVL.

This chain connects TRBV12-5 to TRBJ1-3; 7 nucleotides match TRBD1. Germline V lookup: CDR1 LGHNT, CDR2 FRNRAP. The CDR3 covers 20 residues. The trim removed 6 bases at V and 0 bases at J, leaving 20 bases unmatched. The CDR3 region has the DNA TGTGCTAGTGGCATACTTCGGGACAGTGTCATTTACCGCTCTGGAAACACCATATATTTT. The encoded protein is CASGILRDSVIYRSGNTIYF.

The gene calls are TRBV30 and TRBJ2-7; TRBD1 aligns across 9 bases. Germline loops: CDR1 GTSNPN, CDR2 SVGIG (reference sequence). This CDR3 has 13 amino acids. Trimming cost V 5 bases and J 11 bases; bases outside gene matches: 13. As DNA, the CDR3 is TGTGCCTGGGAGAATTCCGGGACAGGGTGGAAGTACTTC. This encodes CAWENSGTGWKYF.

The chain links TRBV6-5 to TRBJ2-7; TRBD2 might be the D (5 bases). Trimming removed 7 bases from V and 2 bases from J, with 18 bases in between. CDR1 and CDR2 from the germline V gene are MNHEY and SVGAGI. CDR3 length equals 15 residues. The chain's CDR3 is CASNEGNHGPYEQYF. CDR3 DNA sequence: TGTGCCAGCAATGAGGGAAACCATGGACCCTACGAGCAGTACTTC.

This chain uses TRBV14 with TRBJ1-2; tentatively, D is TRBD1 (5 bases). The V end lost 1 base, the J end lost 7 bases, and 10 bases lay between the germline ends. Germline-derived CDR1 and CDR2 are SGHDN and FVKESK. This CDR3 contains 13 residues. CDR3 nucleotides: TGTGCCAGCAGCCAAGCAAGGGGCGGTGGCTACACCTTC. Translation gives CASSQARGGGYTF.

The chain employs TRBV2 and TRBJ2-7; 8 nucleotides match TRBD1. Trimming took 8 bases from V and 6 from J; bases not matched to a gene: 9. There are 13 residues in the CDR3. Germline CDR1 and CDR2: SNHLY and FYNNEI. The CDR3 loop reads CASRPGQGGEQYF. The CDR3, as DNA: TGTGCCAGCCGCCCAGGACAGGGCGGCGAGCAGTACTTC.

Comments on this clone: One junction end does not reproduce the germline sequence, and a read error may be involved. V and J are TRBV2 and TRBJ2-4; maybe TRBD2 (6 bases). Germline-derived CDR1 and CDR2 are SNHLY and FYNNEI. The CDR3 spans 16 residues. This CDR3 is CASSELAEELKNSQYF. The CDR3 DNA follows: TGTGCCAGCAGTGAATTAGCGGAGGAGCTCAAAAACAGTCAGTACTTC.

V usage is TRBV5-1 and J usage is TRBJ2-5; the D gene is possibly TRBD2 (6 bases). This CDR3 spans 15 amino acids. Germline values: CDR1 SGHRS, CDR2 YFSETQ. Trimming removed 4 bases from V and 5 bases from J, with 18 bases in between. The CDR3 DNA is TGCGCCAGCAGCCAGGCCGGGACTCTCGGGGAGACCCAGTACTTC. This codes for CASSQAGTLGETQYF. The whole variable domain, filled in from reference TRBV5-1 and TRBJ2-5, reads KAGVTQTPRYLIKTRGQQVTLSCSPISGHRSVSWYQQTPGQGLQFLFEYFSETQRNKGNFPGRFSGRQFSNSRSEMNVSTLELGDSALYLCASSQAGTLGETQYFGPGTRLLVL.

This clone was recorded once. CDR3 amino acids: CASRSGGYGYTF. The CDR3 DNA sequence: TGTGCCAGCAGGTCGGGGGGGTATGGCTACACCTTC. The rearrangement uses TRBV28 and TRBJ1-2, with a weak D call TRBD1 (5 bases). Germline V gene lookup returns CDR1 MDHEN and CDR2 SYDVKM. The V end lost 6 bases, the J end lost 5 bases, and 10 bases lay between the germline ends. There are 12 residues in the CDR3.